This record covers a single TCR beta chain. Self-reported history from a screening survey and questionnaire set each donor's cohort. This record comes from a study of blood T cell repertoires in COVID-19. About the study: Researchers got acute and convalescent COVID-19 samples from the United States, Italy and Spain. Sources were T cells, B-cell-depleted T cells, or PBMCs; the material itself was cDNA or gDNA.

Authors' analysis steps: For nucleated cells, counts were estimated from reference gene primer amplification. This table comes from immunoSEQ multiplex PCR, and its TCRdb copy is limited to in-frame clones, with some not included. V, J and clone size were drawn from that table, and D and trimming were deduced from the DNA. This sample has a few hundred thousand clones; 88% occur once, and the top ten carry roughly 15%. Germline V gene sequence: CDR1 SGHRS, CDR2 YFSETQ. The CDR3 consists of 13 residues. V lost 2 bases to trimming and J lost 6 bases, with 9 bases between them. The sequence derives from a woman in her forties or fifties with acute COVID-19. The chain combines TRBV5-1 with TRBJ2-1, with D perhaps TRBD1 (6 bases). Sequenced input: PBMCs or T cells enriched from blood (not recorded which). The CDR3 nucleotides read TGCGCCAGCAGCTTAGCACAGGGCAATGAGCAGTTCTTC. It is translated as CASSLAQGNEQFF.